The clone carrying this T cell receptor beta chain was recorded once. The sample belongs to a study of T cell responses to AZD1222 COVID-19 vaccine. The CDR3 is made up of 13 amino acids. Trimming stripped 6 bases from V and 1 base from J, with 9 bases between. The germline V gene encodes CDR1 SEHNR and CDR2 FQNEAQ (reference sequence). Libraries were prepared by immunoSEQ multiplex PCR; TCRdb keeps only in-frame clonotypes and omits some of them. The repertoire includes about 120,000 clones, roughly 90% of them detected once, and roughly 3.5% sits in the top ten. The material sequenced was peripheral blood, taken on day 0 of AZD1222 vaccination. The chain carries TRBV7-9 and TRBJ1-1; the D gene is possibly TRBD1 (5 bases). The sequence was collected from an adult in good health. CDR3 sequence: CASSQGQNTEAFF. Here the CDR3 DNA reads TGTGCCAGCAGTCAGGGCCAGAACACTGAAGCTTTCTTT.